Described below is a single TCR beta chain sequence and its context. Its antigen is undetermined. The data stem from a study of T cell responses to AZD1222 COVID-19 vaccine. Findings of the study overall: Reports indicate that nearly half of spike-specific TCRs are directed at unmutated variant regions. Possibly, clonal diversity was underestimated; donors were largely white British and included more females.

CDR1 and CDR2 (germline): LNHDA, SQIVND (reference sequence). The CDR3 has 14 residues. V was trimmed by 4 bases and J by 3 bases, leaving 13 bases between them. TCRdb's copy holds only in-frame clones and misses some; the assay was immunoSEQ multiplex PCR. The sample has more than 150,000 clones, approximately 94% seen once. The sequence came from an adult who received the AZD1222 COVID-19 vaccine. The starting material was peripheral blood, obtained 28 days after the second AZD1222 dose. The rearrangement links TRBV19 to TRBJ2-7; D perhaps matches TRBD2 (6 bases). As DNA, the CDR3 is TGTGCCAGTAGTACCCCGGGACTCAGCTACGAGCAGTACTTC. Translating it yields CASSTPGLSYEQYF.